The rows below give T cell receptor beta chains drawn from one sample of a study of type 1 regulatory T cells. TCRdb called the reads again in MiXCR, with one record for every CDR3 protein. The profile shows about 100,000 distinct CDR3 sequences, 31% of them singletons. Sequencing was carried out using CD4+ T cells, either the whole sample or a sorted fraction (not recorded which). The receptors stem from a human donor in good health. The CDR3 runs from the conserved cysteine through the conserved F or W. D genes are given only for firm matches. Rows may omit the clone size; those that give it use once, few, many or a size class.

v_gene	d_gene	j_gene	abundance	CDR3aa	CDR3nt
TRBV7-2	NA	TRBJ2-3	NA	CASSLEATSSAHRDTQYF	TGTGCCAGCAGCCTGGAGGCCACGTCGTCGGCCCACAGGGATACGCAGTATTTT
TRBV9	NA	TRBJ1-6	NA	CASSVGQKNSPLHF	TGTGCCAGCAGCGTGGGACAAAAGAATTCACCCCTCCACTTT
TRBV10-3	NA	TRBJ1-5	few	CAISESEGPFNQPQHF	TGTGCCATCAGTGAGTCTGAAGGGCCTTTCAATCAGCCCCAGCATTTT
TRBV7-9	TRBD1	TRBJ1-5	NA	CASSITGGAEQPQHF	TGTGCCAGCAGCATTACAGGGGGCGCCGAGCAGCCCCAGCATTTT
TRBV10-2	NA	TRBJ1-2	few	CASRDTGLGYGYTF	TGCGCCAGCAGAGATACAGGGCTCGGCTATGGCTACACCTTC
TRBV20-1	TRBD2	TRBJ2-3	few	CSARDRLAGAPDTQYF	TGCAGTGCTAGAGATCGATTAGCGGGAGCCCCAGATACGCAGTATTTT
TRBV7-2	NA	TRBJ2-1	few	CASSPGGLAGYNEQFF	TGTGCCAGCAGCCCCGGGGGCCTAGCTGGGTATAATGAGCAGTTCTTC
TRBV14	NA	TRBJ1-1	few	CASSQVRGFSEAFF	TGTGCCAGCAGCCAAGTAAGGGGGTTCTCTGAAGCTTTCTTT
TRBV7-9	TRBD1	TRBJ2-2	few	CASSTYRPGGTGELFF	TGTGCCAGCAGTACTTACCGCCCAGGGGGCACCGGGGAGCTGTTTTTT
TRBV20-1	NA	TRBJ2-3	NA	CSPRVGTDTQYF	TGCAGCCCCCGAGTTGGCACAGATACGCAGTATTTT
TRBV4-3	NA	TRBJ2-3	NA	CASSQGGGETSTDTQYF	TGCGCCAGCAGCCAAGGGGGAGGCGAAACTAGCACAGATACGCAGTATTTT